The clone carrying this T cell receptor beta chain showed up just a few times. Its specificity is not known. Generation of TCR cDNA used 5'RACE template switching (which added a universal primer site and UMIs). TCRdb recomputed calls from the 5' RACE reads with MiXCR, one row per CDR3 protein. The data contain about 300,000 distinct CDR3 sequences, 7.5% to 9% of them singletons. The sample belongs to a study of T cells after yellow fever vaccination. Notes on the study in general: Post-booster reappearance was seen for most primary-vaccination clones (nearly 97% CD4, about 90% CD8). There was a possibility that FACS-sorted repertoires contained abundant clonotypes contaminating from the bulk population.

The germline V and J ends were trimmed by 2 bases and 5 bases, with 15 bases remaining between them. Germline V gene sequence: CDR1 MNHEY, CDR2 SVGEGT. The CDR3 is made up of 15 amino acids. The chain uses TRBV6-2 or TRBV6-3 and TRBJ2-5, with D perhaps TRBD2 (6 bases). The sequences come from CD4+ T cells sorted from PBMCs, collected 5 days after the yellow fever booster vaccination. The receptor was derived from a man aged 18 to 30 who received the YFV17D yellow fever vaccine. The CDR3 DNA is TGTGCCAGCAGTTACCGATTCCCGGGAGTTGAGACCCAGTACTTC. Protein sequence: CASSYRFPGVETQYF.